The 17 T cell receptor beta chains below all came from one sample that was sequenced in a study of T cell responses to AZD1222 COVID-19 vaccine. This table comes from immunoSEQ multiplex PCR, and its TCRdb copy is limited to in-frame clones, with some not included. Of more than 150,000 clones in the sample, over 80% are singletons; the top ten hold around 9.3%. Material: peripheral blood, obtained on day 0 of AZD1222 vaccination. The receptors were sampled from an adult in good health.

The chain is built from TRBV12-3 or TRBV12-4 and TRBJ1-2; D perhaps matches TRBD1 (6 bases). There are 12 residues in the CDR3. Trimming took 4 bases from V and 5 from J, leaving 8 bases between them. CDR3 coding DNA: TGTGCCAGCAGTTCCCAGGGGTATGGCTACACCTTC. It codes for CASSSQGYGYTF.

This chain uses TRBV19 with TRBJ1-5; 11 nucleotides agree with TRBD1. The germline V gene encodes CDR1 LNHDA and CDR2 SQIVND (reference sequence). The trim removed 4 bases at V and 6 bases at J, leaving 2 bases unmatched. This CDR3 contains 14 residues. This CDR3 is CASSRGQGVQPQHF. In nucleotides, the CDR3 is TGTGCCAGTAGTAGGGGACAGGGGGTTCAGCCCCAGCATTTT.

The J gene is TRBJ1-4, the V gene TRBV6-5; tentatively, D is TRBD1 (6 bases). CDR1 and CDR2 (germline): MNHEY, SVGAGI. This CDR3 spans 13 amino acids. V gave up 2 bases and J gave up 11 bases, with 12 bases separating them. The CDR3 DNA sequence: TGTGCCAGCAGTTACAGAGCAGGGGAGAAACTGTTTTTT. Protein sequence: CASSYRAGEKLFF.

This chain links TRBV3-1 (or the pseudogene TRBV3-2) with TRBJ2-7, with 8 bases fitting TRBD2. CDR1 LGHDT and CDR2 YNNKEL come from the germline V gene (reference sequence). J gave up 7 bases and V 4 bases, and 9 bases lay outside the gene matches. The CDR3 is made up of 14 amino acids. The CDR3, as DNA: TGTGCCAGCAGCCTACTCAGCGGGAGAGGAGAGCAGTACTTC. It is translated as CASSLLSGRGEQYF.

Here the CDR3 DNA reads TGTGCCAGCAGCCGCCCGGGACAGGGAACCTACGAGCAGTACTTC. It codes for CASSRPGQGTYEQYF. The chain combines TRBV14 with TRBJ2-7, with TRBD1 matching over 9 bases. The length of the CDR3 is 15 residues. Per the germline V gene, CDR1 is SGHDN and CDR2 is FVKESK. After removal of 4 bases from V and 2 bases from J, the junction contained 6 bases not matched to a gene.

This rearrangement joins TRBV24-1 to TRBJ2-1, with D hard to call. V was clipped by 12 bases and J by 4 bases, with 21 bases between them. The germline V gene encodes CDR1 KGHDR and CDR2 SFDVKD. The CDR3 runs to 15 residues. CDR3 sequence (DNA): TGTGCCGCAGAGAAGTCGGCCGAAGTGTACAATGAGCAGTTCTTC. The encoded protein is CAAEKSAEVYNEQFF.

This chain connects TRBV6-5 to TRBJ1-6; 9 nucleotides line up with TRBD1. This CDR3 is 15 amino acids long. Germline V CDR1 and CDR2: MNHEY, SVGAGI. The trim removed 7 bases at V and 6 bases at J, leaving 7 bases unmatched. CDR3 coding DNA: TGTGCCAGCACCAGACAGGGGGTTGGTAATTCACCCCTCCACTTT. This codes for CASTRQGVGNSPLHF.

The chain recombines TRBV6-6 with TRBJ2-2, with D possibly being TRBD1 (6 bases). V gave up 6 bases and J gave up 3 bases, with 17 bases separating them. There are 16 residues in the CDR3. CDR1 is MNHNY, CDR2 SVGAGI, per germline (reference sequence). DNA of the CDR3: TGTGCCAGCAGCCGGATCAGGGGATTGGACACCGGGGAGCTGTTTTTT. This sequence encodes CASSRIRGLDTGELFF.

The rearrangement uses TRBV12-5 and TRBJ1-5, with unresolved D. CDR3 length: 15 residues. V shed 5 bases and J shed 11 bases, with 22 bases lying between them. Germline V gene lookup returns CDR1 LGHNT and CDR2 FRNRAP. The CDR3 loop is CASGPPGTVLGSQHF. The CDR3 coding sequence is TGTGCTAGTGGTCCCCCCGGAACCGTTTTGGGATCCCAGCATTTT.

Of note for this clone: The same CDR3 arises from other DNA sequences in this sample as well. This rearrangement joins TRBV27 to TRBJ1-1; D is undetermined. The CDR3 sequence is 14 residues long. CDR1 and CDR2 from the germline V gene are MNHEY and SMNVEV (reference sequence). Trimming cost V 3 bases and J 0 bases, with 8 bases left between them. This CDR3 is CASSLGGMNTEAFF. In nucleotides, the CDR3 is TGTGCCAGCAGTTTGGGAGGGATGAACACTGAAGCTTTCTTT.

This chain uses TRBV18 with TRBJ1-2, with a possible D match to TRBD1 (6 bases). This CDR3 has 13 amino acids. The ends were cut back, 4 bases at V and 5 bases at J, with 11 bases in the middle. Germline-derived CDR1 and CDR2 are KGHSH and LQKENI. CDR3 DNA sequence: TGTGCCAGCTCACGGGACAACGGTTATGGCTACACCTTC. Translating gives CASSRDNGYGYTF.

This chain connects TRBV4-3 to TRBJ2-3; D possibly corresponds to TRBD2 (6 bases). Germline CDR1 reads LGHNA; CDR2 reads YSLEER. Trimming shortened V by 8 bases and J by 2 bases, and 14 bases separated the two germline ends. CDR3 size: 14 residues. CDR3 nucleotides: TGCGCCAGCGCTCGGGACTCCCTCACAGATACGCAGTATTTT. Its protein product is CASARDSLTDTQYF.

This chain links TRBV9 with TRBJ2-5; D ambiguous. The CDR3 sequence is 17 residues long. Germline V CDR1 and CDR2: SGDLS, YYNGEE. The ends were cut back, 0 bases at V and 0 bases at J, with 15 bases in the middle. The CDR3 sequence is CASSVGQVLPNQETQYF. The CDR3 region has the DNA TGTGCCAGCAGCGTAGGGCAGGTACTTCCCAACCAAGAGACCCAGTACTTC. The full variable domain, its missing parts supplied by reference TRBV9 and TRBJ2-5, is DSGVTQTPKHLITATGQRVTLRCSPRSGDLSVYWYQQSLDQGLQFLIQYYNGEERAKGNILERFSAQQFPDLHSELNLSSLELGDSALYFCASSVGQVLPNQETQYFGPGTRLLVL.

This chain uses TRBV13 with TRBJ1-2, with a possible D match to TRBD1 (6 bases). Trimming stripped 5 bases from V and 5 bases from J, with 15 bases between. The CDR3 is 14 amino acids. Germline assignment: CDR1 PRHDT and CDR2 FYEKMQ (reference sequence). The chain's CDR3 is CASSLPGARYGYTF. CDR3 DNA: TGTGCCAGCAGCCTTCCGGGGGCGAGGTATGGCTACACCTTC.

CDR3 residues: CASSERSVLGANTEAFF. Here the CDR3 DNA reads TGTGCCAGCAGTGAAAGAAGCGTTCTTGGGGCGAACACTGAAGCTTTCTTT. V and J are TRBV6-1 and TRBJ1-1; a possible D gene is TRBD1 (5 bases). The V gene's germline CDR1 is MNHNS and CDR2 SASEGT. The ends were cut back, 2 bases at V and 1 base at J, with 17 bases in the middle. This CDR3 comprises 17 residues.

The rearrangement uses TRBV5-1 and TRBJ1-1, with TRBD1 matching 7 bases. Losses at the gene ends were 4 bases for V and 5 bases for J; bases not matched to a gene: 5. The CDR3 runs to 13 residues. The V gene's germline CDR1 is SGHRS and CDR2 YFSETQ. For the CDR3, the DNA is TGCGCCAGCAGCCGAGGGGGCGGGACTGAAGCTTTCTTT. Translated, it gives CASSRGGGTEAFF.

The chain links TRBV6-5 to TRBJ1-5; D perhaps matches TRBD1 (5 bases). With 2 bases removed from V and 6 bases from J, the gap between germline ends came to 14 bases. CDR1 and CDR2 (germline): MNHEY, SVGAGI. The CDR3 sequence is 15 residues long. CDR3: CASSYPRQKSQPQHF. Written as DNA, the CDR3 is TGTGCCAGCAGTTACCCGAGACAGAAATCTCAGCCCCAGCATTTT.